What follows are 22 T cell receptor beta chains derived from one specimen sequenced in a study of cytomegalovirus exposure and HLA in healthy donors. The study ran its PCR with 60 Vbeta and 13 Jbeta primers. Produced via immunoSEQ multiplex PCR; TCRdb's table is partial and in-frame only. The sample yields about 130,000 clones, about 72% seen once. Sequences were obtained from PBMCs. Receptors originate from a man aged 25 to 40 in good health and CMV-seropositive.

This clone came up a few times. The chain uses TRBV18 and TRBJ2-2, with TRBD1 matching 9 bases. The CDR3 sequence is 16 residues long. Germline assignment: CDR1 KGHSH and CDR2 LQKENI. V gave up 5 bases and J gave up 5 bases; unmatched junction bases: 9. The CDR3 sequence: CASSRNLQGATGELFF. The CDR3 bases are TGTGCCAGCTCAAGAAACCTACAGGGGGCAACCGGGGAGCTGTTTTTT.

A single count supports this clone. The rearrangement uses TRBV5-6 and TRBJ2-7; perhaps TRBD1 as D (5 bases). Deletions cut 0 bases from V and 2 bases from J, with 12 bases between. Germline-derived CDR1 and CDR2 are SGHDT and YYEEEE. This CDR3 contains 15 residues. This CDR3 is CASSLGPGAAYEQYF. CDR3 sequence (DNA): TGTGCCAGCAGCTTGGGCCCTGGGGCGGCCTACGAGCAGTACTTC.

The rearrangement links TRBV28 to TRBJ1-1, with 8 bases fitting TRBD1. The length of the CDR3 is 11 residues. V lost 7 bases, J lost 6 bases, and 1 base stayed unmatched. In germline, CDR1 is MDHEN, CDR2 SYDVKM. The CDR3 nucleotides read TGTGCCAGCAAGGGACAGGCTGAAGCTTTCTTT. It codes for CASKGQAEAFF.

This clone turned up a few times. CDR3 coding DNA: TGTGCCATAACCTTCCTGCGGGTGAAACGATACGAGCAGTACTTC. It yields the protein CAITFLRVKRYEQYF. This chain uses TRBV5-6 with TRBJ2-7, with D possibly TRBD2 on 5 matching bases. This CDR3 contains 15 residues. Germline lookup yields CDR1 SGHDT and CDR2 YYEEEE. The V and J ends lost 9 bases and 4 bases respectively, with 23 bases between them.

The chain joins TRBV15 to TRBJ2-7; weak D call: TRBD2 (6 bases). From germline, CDR1 is LNHNV and CDR2 YYDKDF (reference sequence). CDR3 size: 17 residues. Trimming removed 0 bases from V and 4 bases from J, with 19 bases in between. The CDR3 reads CATSRDLALGRSYEQYF. In DNA, the CDR3 is TGTGCCACCAGCAGAGATTTAGCCTTGGGGAGGAGTTACGAGCAGTACTTC.

This chain connects TRBV6-4 to TRBJ2-1; 11 positions match TRBD2. The CDR3 runs 15 residues. Germline V lookup: CDR1 MRHNA, CDR2 SNTAGT. The ends lost 5 bases at V and 7 bases at J; junction bases unmatched: 7. CDR3 nucleotide sequence: TGTGCCAGCAGTCTTAGCGGGGGGGCCGGTAATGAGCAGTTCTTC. It translates to CASSLSGGAGNEQFF.

The chain joins TRBV5-4 to TRBJ2-7, with unresolved D. The CDR3 contains 13 residues. Trimming shortened V by 4 bases and J by 2 bases, and 10 bases separated the two germline ends. Germline-derived CDR1 and CDR2 are SGHNT and YYREEE (reference sequence). The CDR3 DNA reads TGTGCCAGCAGCCCAGGAAATACCTACGAGCAGTACTTC. As protein: CASSPGNTYEQYF. Filled out from reference TRBV5-4 and TRBJ2-7, the complete variable domain reads ETGVTQSPTHLIKTRGQQVTLRCSSQSGHNTVSWYQQALGQGPQFIFQYYREEENGRGNFPPRFSGLQFPNYSSELNVNALELDDSALYLCASSPGNTYEQYFGPGTRLTVT.

The CDR3 DNA reads as TGTGCCAGCAGTCATGGCGGAGTCGCGATCCACAATGAGCAGTTCTTC. Its translation: CASSHGGVAIHNEQFF. The chain joins TRBV6-6 to TRBJ2-1; D is unresolved. V was shortened by 5 bases and J by 5 bases, with 19 bases between the two germline ends. The CDR3 is 16 residues long. Germline V gives CDR1 MNHNY, CDR2 SVGAGI (reference sequence).

CDR3 protein: CASSVGQGVDQPQHF. Written as DNA, the CDR3 is TGTGCCAGCAGCGTAGGGCAGGGGGTCGATCAGCCCCAGCATTTT. V usage is TRBV9 and J usage is TRBJ1-5; 7 bases match TRBD1. This CDR3 is 15 amino acids long. Germline V gene sequence: CDR1 SGDLS, CDR2 YYNGEE. V was clipped by 0 bases and J by 5 bases; unmatched bases: 5.

In the case of this clone: Other nucleotide sequences from this sample produce the same CDR3. CDR3 amino acids: CASSLTGNTEAFF. CDR3 bases: TGCGCCAGCAGCCTTACAGGGAACACTGAAGCTTTCTTT. The rearrangement uses TRBV5-1 and TRBJ1-1; a weak D match, TRBD1 (5 bases). The CDR3 consists of 13 residues. The V end lost 4 bases, the J end lost 1 base, and 8 bases lay between the germline ends. Germline CDR1 reads SGHRS; CDR2 reads YFSETQ. The full variable domain, its missing parts supplied by reference TRBV5-1 and TRBJ1-1, is KAGVTQTPRYLIKTRGQQVTLSCSPISGHRSVSWYQQTPGQGLQFLFEYFSETQRNKGNFPGRFSGRQFSNSRSEMNVSTLELGDSALYLCASSLTGNTEAFFGQGTRLTVV.

The table lists this clone with a count of one. This chain joins TRBV2 and TRBJ1-3; TRBD1 aligns across 10 bases. With V trimmed by 7 bases and J by 2 bases, 2 bases remained unmatched. The CDR3 extends over 14 amino acids. Germline V gene data show CDR1 as SNHLY and CDR2 as FYNNEI. CDR3 nucleotides: TGTGCCAGCATTGGGACAGGGGCTGGAAACACCATATATTTT. It encodes CASIGTGAGNTIYF.

The rearrangement uses TRBV14 and TRBJ1-4; 9 bases map to TRBD1. This CDR3 has 14 amino acids. Germline V gene sequence: CDR1 SGHDN, CDR2 FVKESK. Losses at the gene ends were 4 bases for V and 7 bases for J; bases not matched to a gene: 4. DNA for the CDR3: TGTGCCAGCAGCCGGGACAGGGCGGGTGAAAAACTGTTTTTT. Its protein product is CASSRDRAGEKLFF.

The V call is TRBV27, the J call TRBJ1-1; no clear D gene. The length of the CDR3 is 15 residues. Trimming cost V 5 bases and J 4 bases, with 17 bases left between them. Germline V gives CDR1 MNHEY, CDR2 SMNVEV (reference sequence). CDR3 residues: CASSVLSRTRTEAFF. In DNA form, the CDR3 reads TGTGCCAGCAGTGTACTAAGTCGTACTCGCACTGAAGCTTTCTTT.

The count of this clone is one. This sequence joins TRBV9 and TRBJ1-2, with 9 bases that match TRBD1. The V gene end was trimmed by 0 bases and the J gene end by 2 bases; junction bases not matched to a gene: 8. This CDR3 has 17 amino acids. Germline lookup yields CDR1 SGDLS and CDR2 YYNGEE. The CDR3 region has the DNA TGTGCCAGCAGCGTAGATCCGGGACAGGGTACAAACTATGGCTACACCTTC. This translates into CASSVDPGQGTNYGYTF.

This clone was recorded a few times. This chain uses TRBV5-1 with TRBJ2-2; D remains unclear. The ends were cut back, 2 bases at V and 7 bases at J, with 9 bases in the middle. Germline CDR1 reads SGHRS; CDR2 reads YFSETQ. This CDR3 spans 13 amino acids. The CDR3 DNA reads as TGCGCCAGCAGCTTCCGGTCCTTCGGGGAGCTGTTTTTT. It yields the protein CASSFRSFGELFF.

The CDR3 protein is CASSLAGEGPQHF. In DNA form, the CDR3 reads TGTGCCAGCAGCCTTGCGGGGGAGGGGCCCCAGCATTTT. V usage is TRBV7-9 and J usage is TRBJ1-5; TRBD1 is a possible D gene (5 bases). V lost 5 bases, J lost 9 bases, and 14 bases lay in between. In germline, CDR1 is SEHNR, CDR2 FQNEAQ (reference sequence). This CDR3 region has 13 residues.

This clone turned up a few times. The genes are TRBV2 and TRBJ1-1; D might be TRBD1 (5 bases). Trimming removed 4 bases from V and 7 bases from J, with 13 bases in between. Germline-derived CDR1 and CDR2 are SNHLY and FYNNEI. This CDR3 has 13 amino acids. As DNA, the CDR3 is TGTGCCAGCAGTGTCGACAGTCAGGGTGAAGCTTTCTTT. This translates into CASSVDSQGEAFF.

This chain links TRBV5-1 with TRBJ1-2; D is unresolved. V dropped 1 base and J dropped 4 bases, with 8 bases sitting between them. This CDR3 is 13 amino acids long. Germline lookup yields CDR1 SGHRS and CDR2 YFSETQ. The CDR3: CASSLTASYGYTF. CDR3 nucleotide sequence: TGCGCCAGCAGCTTGACAGCATCCTATGGCTACACCTTC.

The chain couples TRBV28 to TRBJ1-5, with 7 positions matching TRBD1. Germline V gene sequence: CDR1 MDHEN, CDR2 SYDVKM. The CDR3 has 16 amino acids. J gave up 2 bases and V 4 bases, and 8 bases lay outside the gene matches. The CDR3 bases are TGTGCCAGCAGTTCGCCCAGGGGGGCGGGCAATCAGCCCCAGCATTTT. The encoded protein is CASSSPRGAGNQPQHF.

The CDR3 coding sequence is TGTGCCAGCAGTCCAACCCCAGACAGGCTTACCGGGGAGCTGTTTTTT. Translated, it gives CASSPTPDRLTGELFF. This rearrangement joins TRBV27 to TRBJ2-2; possibly TRBD1 for D (6 bases). Germline CDR1 MNHEY, CDR2 SMNVEV (reference sequence). The CDR3 runs 16 residues. Trimming cost V 5 bases and J 5 bases, with 18 bases left between them.

V is TRBV13 and J is TRBJ1-1, with D perhaps matching TRBD1 (6 bases). CDR3 length equals 13 residues. V lost 4 bases and J 5 bases, leaving 11 bases between the germline ends. In germline, CDR1 is PRHDT, CDR2 FYEKMQ (reference sequence). CDR3 amino acids: CASSSRGTTEAFF. The CDR3 coding sequence is TGTGCCAGCAGCTCGAGGGGGACAACTGAAGCTTTCTTT.

This clone was picked up a small number of times. This chain uses TRBV7-3 with TRBJ2-5, with 8 bases identical to TRBD2. This CDR3 is 14 amino acids long. The trim removed 5 bases at V and 3 bases at J, leaving 5 bases unmatched. Germline assignment: CDR1 SGHTA and CDR2 FQGTGA. The CDR3 DNA reads as TGTGCCAGCAGCCGCGGGGGGCTGAAAGAGACCCAGTACTTC. The encoded protein is CASSRGGLKETQYF.